The 20 T cell receptor beta chains reported below all come from one sample, sequenced in a study of cytomegalovirus exposure and HLA in healthy donors (dated by TCRdb to the late 2010s). The library was produced with the immunoSEQ multiplex PCR assay. A mixture of 60 forward primers for TCR Vbeta segments and 13 reverse primers for TCR Jbeta segments was used in the multiplex PCR. TCRdb took over this immuneACCESS table, retaining in-frame rearrangements with V and J assigned. Such tables are incomplete; in checked studies, under half of the missing clones stem from an unresolved V gene, and the remainder is unexplained. The sample's table covers about 32,000 clones. The ten most abundant clones make up about 5% of the sample. Sequenced input: PBMCs. These receptor sequences come from a female donor in good health and CMV-seronegative.

This rearrangement joins TRBV4-2 to TRBJ1-6; 11 bases are shared with TRBD1. The length of the CDR3 is 19 residues. V shed 2 bases, J shed 3 bases, and the junction held 9 bases outside the gene matches. Germline loops: CDR1 LGHNA, CDR2 YNFKEQ. The CDR3 loop reads CASSQHGTGGIYYNSPLHF. CDR3 coding DNA: TGTGCCAGCAGCCAACACGGGACAGGGGGGATCTACTATAATTCACCCCTCCACTTT.

The chain couples TRBV19 to TRBJ1-5; TRBD1 agrees at 7 bases. The junction had 6 bases not matched to a gene; V was cut back by 3 bases and J by 1 base. This CDR3 has 16 amino acids. CDR1 is LNHDA and CDR2 is SQIVND in the germline V gene (reference sequence). CDR3 sequence (DNA): TGTGCCAGTAGTATTAGGACAGGAGGGAGCAATCAGCCCCAGCATTTT. Its protein product is CASSIRTGGSNQPQHF.

The V and J genes are TRBV4-2 and TRBJ2-7; possibly TRBD1 for D (6 bases). The ends were cut back, 6 bases at V and 1 base at J, with 16 bases in the middle. CDR3 size: 15 residues. The V gene's germline CDR1 is LGHNA and CDR2 YNFKEQ. CDR3 coding DNA: TGTGCCAGCAGACCAGGGGATAAGAGTTCCTACGAGCAGTACTTC. Translating it yields CASRPGDKSSYEQYF.

The chain uses TRBV19 and TRBJ1-6; 9 positions match TRBD1. Trimming removed 5 bases from V and 7 bases from J; junction bases left unmatched: 9. Germline V gives CDR1 LNHDA, CDR2 SQIVND (reference sequence). This CDR3 contains 16 residues. CDR3 DNA sequence: TGTGCCAGTAGTCCGCGCGGACAGGGGTCAAATTCACCCCTCCACTTT. Translation: CASSPRGQGSNSPLHF.

The rearrangement uses TRBV7-6 and TRBJ1-1; D remains unclear. V was cut by 1 base and J by 1 base, with 4 bases left in between. CDR3 length equals 13 residues. CDR1 SGHVS and CDR2 FNYEAQ come from the germline V gene. CDR3 sequence (DNA): TGTGCCAGCAGCTTAGAACAGAACACTGAAGCTTTCTTT. This gives the protein CASSLEQNTEAFF.

V usage is TRBV29-1 and J usage is TRBJ2-2, with 8 bases matching TRBD2. Germline-derived CDR1 and CDR2 are SQVTM and ANQGSEA. The trim removed 6 bases at V and 3 bases at J, leaving 9 bases unmatched. The CDR3 runs to 15 residues. Here the CDR3 reads CSVPGTRTHTGELFF. For the CDR3, the DNA is TGCAGCGTGCCCGGGACTAGGACACACACCGGGGAGCTGTTTTTT.

The chain links TRBV2 to TRBJ1-6; TRBD1 agrees at 9 bases. The CDR3 totals 14 residues. With V trimmed by 6 bases and J by 10 bases, 7 bases remained unmatched. Germline loops: CDR1 SNHLY, CDR2 FYNNEI. The CDR3 here is CASRGQGVKSPLHF. The CDR3 DNA is TGTGCCAGCAGGGGACAGGGCGTCAAGTCACCCCTCCACTTT.

The chain is built from TRBV30 and TRBJ2-7, with a weak D call TRBD2 (6 bases). The germline CDR1 and CDR2 sequences are GTSNPN and SVGIG (reference sequence). V dropped 6 bases and J dropped 2 bases, with 14 bases sitting between them. The CDR3 has 13 amino acids. CDR3 nucleotide sequence: TGTGCCTGCACGGGGGAGATTGCCTACGAGCAGTACTTC. Protein product: CACTGEIAYEQYF.

The chain is built from TRBV5-5 and TRBJ1-1, with D tentatively TRBD1 (6 bases). This CDR3 is built from 14 residues. Germline V gene lookup returns CDR1 SGHKS and CDR2 YYEKEE (reference sequence). The ends were cut back, 0 bases at V and 5 bases at J, with 11 bases in the middle. The CDR3 protein is CASSLVTGQTEAFF. CDR3 bases: TGTGCCAGCAGCTTGGTAACAGGGCAAACTGAAGCTTTCTTT. Looking up the rest from reference TRBV5-5 and TRBJ1-1 gives the full variable domain: DAGVTQSPTHLIKTRGQQVTLRCSPISGHKSVSWYQQVLGQGPQFIFQYYEKEERGRGNFPDRFSARQFPNYSSELNVNALLLGDSALYLCASSLVTGQTEAFFGQGTRLTVV.

DNA for the CDR3: TGTGCCAGTACCGACAGGGGGCAAGGTGAAAAACTGTTTTTT. Translation: CASTDRGQGEKLFF. V gene TRBV19 combines with J gene TRBJ1-4; 10 bases map to TRBD1. The CDR3 has 14 residues. Germline assignment: CDR1 LNHDA and CDR2 SQIVND (reference sequence). V lost 7 bases and J lost 7; bases outside the gene matches: 6.

CDR3: CASSQGQADYGYTF. In DNA form, the CDR3 reads TGTGCCAGCAGCCAAGGACAGGCTGACTATGGCTACACCTTC. J is TRBJ1-2 and V is TRBV14, with D tentatively TRBD1 (6 bases). CDR1 SGHDN and CDR2 FVKESK come from the germline V gene. V shed 1 base and J shed 3 bases, with 9 bases lying between them. This CDR3 comprises 14 residues.

The chain has TRBV5-1 and TRBJ2-1; D is undetermined. Germline values: CDR1 SGHRS, CDR2 YFSETQ. With 0 bases removed from V and 8 bases from J, the gap between germline ends came to 9 bases. CDR3 size: 13 residues. The CDR3: CASSLVPDYEQFF. In DNA form, the CDR3 reads TGCGCCAGCAGCTTGGTTCCAGACTATGAGCAGTTCTTC.

The chain is built from TRBV5-4 and TRBJ1-2; maybe TRBD1 (5 bases). Germline lookup yields CDR1 SGHNT and CDR2 YYREEE (reference sequence). Trimming cost V 1 base and J 4 bases, with 14 bases left between them. The CDR3 extends over 15 amino acids. DNA for the CDR3: TGTGCCAGCAGCTTGAGGATGGGCAGGGCCTATGGCTACACCTTC. Translation gives CASSLRMGRAYGYTF.

The chain is built from TRBV27 and TRBJ1-1, with D perhaps TRBD1 (5 bases). The germline V gene encodes CDR1 MNHEY and CDR2 SMNVEV (reference sequence). The ends were cut back, 6 bases at V and 4 bases at J, with 12 bases in the middle. This CDR3 has 13 residues. The CDR3 region is CASSGGRGTEAFF. In DNA form, the CDR3 reads TGTGCCAGCAGCGGGGGAAGGGGCACTGAAGCTTTCTTT.

The chain recombines TRBV7-3 with TRBJ1-1; tentative D call: TRBD1 (6 bases). V lost 5 bases and J 7 bases, leaving 14 bases between the germline ends. Germline loops: CDR1 SGHTA, CDR2 FQGTGA. CDR3 length equals 13 residues. The CDR3 region is CASSPRQALEAFF. CDR3 nucleotide sequence: TGTGCCAGCAGCCCTCGACAGGCCCTTGAAGCTTTCTTT.

The chain has TRBV28 and TRBJ1-5; no firm D call. V lost 5 bases to trimming and J lost 4 bases, with 3 bases between them. The CDR3 consists of 11 residues. Germline V lookup: CDR1 MDHEN, CDR2 SYDVKM. CDR3 sequence (DNA): TGTGCCAGCAGTATAAATCAGCCCCAGCATTTT. As protein: CASSINQPQHF.

The chain is built from TRBV9 and TRBJ2-1; 9 bases line up with TRBD1. The CDR3 spans 13 residues. Germline V lookup: CDR1 SGDLS, CDR2 YYNGEE. The ends lost 7 bases at V and 4 bases at J; junction bases unmatched: 3. DNA of the CDR3: TGTGCCAGCGGGGGACAGGGATACAATGAGCAGTTCTTC. This sequence encodes CASGGQGYNEQFF.

The chain is built from TRBV7-8 and TRBJ2-7, with a tentative D call TRBD1 (6 bases). Trimming removed 5 bases from V and 7 bases from J, with 21 bases in between. Germline assignment: CDR1 SGHVS and CDR2 FQNEAQ. CDR3 length equals 15 residues. Here the CDR3 reads CASSGSGTSSGEQYF. In DNA, the CDR3 is TGTGCCAGCAGCGGCTCCGGGACATCATCTGGGGAGCAGTACTTC.

The chain recombines TRBV20-1 with TRBJ2-5; D possibly corresponds to TRBD2 (6 bases). The CDR3 is 11 amino acids. Germline lookup yields CDR1 DFQATT and CDR2 SNEGSKA (reference sequence). V lost 4 bases to trimming and J lost 7 bases, with 10 bases between them. CDR3 nucleotides: TGCAGTGCTAATGCGGGGCCGACCCAGTACTTC. Its protein is CSANAGPTQYF.

V gene TRBV21-1 combines with J gene TRBJ1-1; TRBD1, as called in the table, went unchecked against the DNA. TRBV21-1 is designated a pseudogene. The CDR3 spans 14 residues. CDR3 in DNA: TGTGCCAGCAGCAAGAGGGACAGTAACACTGAAGCTTTCTTT. Protein sequence: CASSKRDSNTEAFF.